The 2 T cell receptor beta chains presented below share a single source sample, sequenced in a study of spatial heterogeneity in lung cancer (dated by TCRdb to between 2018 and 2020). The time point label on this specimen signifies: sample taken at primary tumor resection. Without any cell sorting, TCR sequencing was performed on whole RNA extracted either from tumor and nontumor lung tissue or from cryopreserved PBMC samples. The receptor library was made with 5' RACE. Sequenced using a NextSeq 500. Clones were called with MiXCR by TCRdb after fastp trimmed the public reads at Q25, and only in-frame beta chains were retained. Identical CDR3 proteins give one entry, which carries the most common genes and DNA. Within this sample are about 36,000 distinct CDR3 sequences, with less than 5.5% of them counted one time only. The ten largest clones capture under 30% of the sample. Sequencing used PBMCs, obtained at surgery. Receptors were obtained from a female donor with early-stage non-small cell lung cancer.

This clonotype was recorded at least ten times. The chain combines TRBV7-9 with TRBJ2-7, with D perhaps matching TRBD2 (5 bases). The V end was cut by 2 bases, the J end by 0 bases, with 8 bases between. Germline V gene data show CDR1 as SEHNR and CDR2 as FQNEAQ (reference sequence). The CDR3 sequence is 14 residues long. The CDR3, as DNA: TGTGCCAGCAGCTTACCCCGGGACTCCTACGAGCAGTACTTC. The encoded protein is CASSLPRDSYEQYF.

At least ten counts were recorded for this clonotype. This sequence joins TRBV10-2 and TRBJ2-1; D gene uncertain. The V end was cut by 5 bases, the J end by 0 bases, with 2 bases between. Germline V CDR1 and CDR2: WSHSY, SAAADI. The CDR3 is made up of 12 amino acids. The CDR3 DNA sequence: TGCGCCAGCAGTACCTCCTACAATGAGCAGTTCTTC. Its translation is CASSTSYNEQFF.